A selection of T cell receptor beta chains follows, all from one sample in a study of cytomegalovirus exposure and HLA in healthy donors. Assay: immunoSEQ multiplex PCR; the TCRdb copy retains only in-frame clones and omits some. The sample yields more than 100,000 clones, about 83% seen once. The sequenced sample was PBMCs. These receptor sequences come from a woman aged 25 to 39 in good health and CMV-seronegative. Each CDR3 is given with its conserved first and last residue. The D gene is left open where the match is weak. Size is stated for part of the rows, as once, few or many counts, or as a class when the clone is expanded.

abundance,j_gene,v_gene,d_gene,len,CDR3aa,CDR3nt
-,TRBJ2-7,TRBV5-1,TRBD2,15,CASSRVAGGTYEQYF,TGCGCCAGCAGCCGCGTAGCGGGGGGGACCTACGAGCAGTACTTC
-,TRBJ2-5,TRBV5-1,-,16,CASSNSRGLYQETQYF,TGCGCCAGCAGCAACAGTCGCGGGCTGTACCAAGAGACCCAGTACTTC
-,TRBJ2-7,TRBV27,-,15,CASSFGAGTLYEQYF,TGTGCCAGCAGTTTTGGAGCAGGGACTCTCTACGAGCAGTACTTC
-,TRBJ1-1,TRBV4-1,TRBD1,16,CASSQDKQGGNTEAFF,TGCGCCAGCAGCCAAGACAAACAGGGGGGGAACACTGAAGCTTTCTTT
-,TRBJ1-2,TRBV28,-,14,CASSLGGNLGGYTF,TGTGCCAGCAGTTTGGGGGGGAACCTTGGCGGCTACACCTTC
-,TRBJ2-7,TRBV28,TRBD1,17,CASSLQGAPGHRAEQYF,TGTGCCAGCAGTCTCCAGGGGGCCCCGGGACACCGGGCCGAGCAGTACTTC
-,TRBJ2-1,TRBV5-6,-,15,CASSLGQLSYNEQFF,TGTGCCAGCAGCTTGGGACAGCTCTCCTACAATGAGCAGTTCTTC
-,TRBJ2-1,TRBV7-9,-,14,CASSSPTRAHEQFF,TGTGCCAGCAGCTCTCCGACTAGGGCACATGAGCAGTTCTTC
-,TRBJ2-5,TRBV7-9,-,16,CASSLRRLQGQETQYF,TGTGCCAGCAGCTTAAGAAGGTTGCAGGGGCAAGAGACCCAGTACTTC
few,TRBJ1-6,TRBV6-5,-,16,CASSYYFPGVGSPLHF,TGTGCCAGCAGTTACTATTTTCCGGGGGTAGGATCACCCCTCCACTTT
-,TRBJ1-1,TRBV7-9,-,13,CASSQQENTEAFF,TGTGCCAGCAGCCAACAGGAGAACACTGAAGCTTTCTTT
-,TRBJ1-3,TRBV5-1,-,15,CASRNDGDSGNTIYF,TGCGCCAGCAGAAATGACGGGGACTCTGGAAACACCATATATTTT
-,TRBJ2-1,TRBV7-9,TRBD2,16,CASSSPTSGGNNEQFF,TGTGCCAGCAGCTCACCGACTAGCGGGGGCAACAATGAGCAGTTCTTC
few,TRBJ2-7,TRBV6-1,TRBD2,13,CASSEPARAGVYF,TGTGCCAGCAGTGAACCGGCGAGAGCGGGAGTATACTTC
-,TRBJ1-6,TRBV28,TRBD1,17,CASGRAGTGIYNSPLHF,TGTGCCAGCGGCAGAGCCGGGACAGGGATCTATAATTCACCCCTCCACTTT
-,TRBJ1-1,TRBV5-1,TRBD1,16,CASSRTGGPLNTEAFF,TGCGCCAGCAGCCGTACAGGGGGCCCGCTGAACACTGAAGCTTTCTTT
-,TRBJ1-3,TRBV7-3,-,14,CASSPGSTGNTIYF,TGTGCCAGCAGCCCAGGGTCTACTGGAAACACCATATATTTT
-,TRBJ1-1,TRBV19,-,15,CASSIGGRGYTEAFF,TGTGCCAGTAGTATAGGGGGCAGGGGATACACTGAAGCTTTCTTT
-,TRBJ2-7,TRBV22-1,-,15,CPGSALYRIRYEQYF,TGTCCTGGGAGCGCACTTTACAGAATTCGCTACGAGCAGTACTTC
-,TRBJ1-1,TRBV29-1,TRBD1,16,CSVEDVGGGRHSEAFF,TGCAGCGTTGAAGATGTAGGGGGCGGTCGCCACTCTGAAGCTTTCTTT
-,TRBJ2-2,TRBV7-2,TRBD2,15,CASSQGLAVTGELFF,TGTGCCAGCAGCCAGGGACTAGCGGTCACCGGGGAGCTGTTTTTT
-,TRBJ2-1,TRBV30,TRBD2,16,CAWSLISGGAGNEQFF,TGTGCCTGGAGTCTTATTAGCGGGGGGGCTGGGAATGAGCAGTTCTTC
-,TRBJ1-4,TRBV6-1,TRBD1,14,CASSRDRGGEKLFF,TGTGCCAGCAGCCGGGACAGGGGAGGAGAAAAACTGTTTTTT
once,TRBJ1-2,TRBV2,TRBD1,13,CASSWTGGYGYTF,TGTGCCAGCAGCTGGACAGGAGGGTATGGCTACACCTTC
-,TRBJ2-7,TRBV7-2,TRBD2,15,CASSLVQAGSHEQYF,TGTGCCAGCAGCTTAGTACAAGCGGGAAGCCACGAGCAGTACTTC
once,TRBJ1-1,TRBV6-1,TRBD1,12,CASSGTGGIAFF,TGTGCCAGCAGTGGGACAGGGGGGATCGCTTTCTTT
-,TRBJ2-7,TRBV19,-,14,CASSIAPGGYEQYF,TGTGCCAGTAGTATCGCCCCAGGGGGGTACGAGCAGTACTTC
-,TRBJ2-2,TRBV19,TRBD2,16,CASSFQGGRSFRELFF,TGTGCCAGTAGTTTTCAGGGCGGGAGGAGTTTCCGGGAGCTGTTTTTT
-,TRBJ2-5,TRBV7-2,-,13,CASTPPGSETQYF,TGTGCCAGCACCCCTCCGGGGTCAGAGACCCAGTACTTC
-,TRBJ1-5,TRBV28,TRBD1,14,CASSFPDRGQPQHF,TGTGCCAGCAGTTTTCCGGACAGGGGTCAGCCCCAGCATTTT
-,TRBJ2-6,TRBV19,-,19,CASSPYGGAASSGANVLTF,TGTGCCAGTAGTCCTTACGGAGGGGCTGCGAGCTCTGGGGCCAACGTCCTGACTTTC
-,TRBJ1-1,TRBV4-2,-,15,CASSQAIQGNTEAFF,TGTGCCAGCAGCCAAGCAATACAGGGGAACACTGAAGCTTTCTTT
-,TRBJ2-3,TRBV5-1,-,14,CASSLNRKTDTQYF,TGCGCCAGCAGCTTGAACAGGAAAACAGATACGCAGTATTTT
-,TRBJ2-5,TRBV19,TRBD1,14,CASSIKTGPETQYF,TGTGCCAGTAGTATCAAGACAGGGCCGGAGACCCAGTACTTC
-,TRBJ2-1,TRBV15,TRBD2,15,CATSRDPSGATEQFF,TGTGCCACCAGCAGAGATCCTAGCGGGGCAACAGAGCAGTTCTTC
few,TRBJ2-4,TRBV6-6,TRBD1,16,CASSLGETGGKNIQYF,TGTGCCAGCAGTTTGGGGGAAACAGGGGGGAAAAACATTCAGTACTTC
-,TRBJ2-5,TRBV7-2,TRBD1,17,CASSPGTGWYGGETQYF,TGTGCCAGCAGTCCAGGGACAGGGTGGTATGGGGGAGAGACCCAGTACTTC
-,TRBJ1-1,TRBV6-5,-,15,CASSSMVAGAYEAFF,TGTGCCAGCAGTTCCATGGTGGCAGGGGCCTACGAAGCTTTCTTT
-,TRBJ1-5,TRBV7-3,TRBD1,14,CARLRQGVGQPQHF,TGTGCCAGACTAAGACAGGGGGTAGGTCAGCCCCAGCATTTT
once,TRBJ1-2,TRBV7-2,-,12,CASSLDIYGYTF,TGTGCCAGCAGCTTAGACATCTATGGCTACACCTTC
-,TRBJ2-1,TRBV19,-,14,CATAAEDRGNEQFF,TGTGCCACCGCCGCGGAGGACAGAGGGAATGAGCAGTTCTTC
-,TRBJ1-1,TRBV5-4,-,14,CASSFTGKNTEAFF,TGTGCCAGCAGCTTCACGGGAAAGAACACTGAAGCTTTCTTT
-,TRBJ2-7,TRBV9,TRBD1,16,CASSVGGTGGLWEQYF,TGTGCCAGCAGCGTAGGAGGGACAGGGGGCCTCTGGGAGCAGTACTTC